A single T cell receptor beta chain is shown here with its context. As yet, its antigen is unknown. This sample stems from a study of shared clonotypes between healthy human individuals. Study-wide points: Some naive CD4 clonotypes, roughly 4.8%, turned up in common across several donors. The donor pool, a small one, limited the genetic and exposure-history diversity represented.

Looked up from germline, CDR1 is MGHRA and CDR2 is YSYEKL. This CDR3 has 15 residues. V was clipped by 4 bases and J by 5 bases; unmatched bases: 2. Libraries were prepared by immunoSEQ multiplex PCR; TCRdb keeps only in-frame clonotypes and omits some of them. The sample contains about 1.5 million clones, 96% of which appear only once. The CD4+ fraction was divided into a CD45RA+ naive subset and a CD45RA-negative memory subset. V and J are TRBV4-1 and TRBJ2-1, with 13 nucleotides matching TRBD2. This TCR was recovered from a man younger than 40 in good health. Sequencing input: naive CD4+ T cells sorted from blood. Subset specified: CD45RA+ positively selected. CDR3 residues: CASSRGLAGDNEQFF. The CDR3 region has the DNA TGCGCCAGCAGCCGTGGACTAGCGGGAGACAATGAGCAGTTCTTC.